One T cell receptor (beta chain) is described in this entry. Its specificity is not known. This CDR3 has 16 residues. Germline V gene data show CDR1 as MGHRA and CDR2 as YSYEKL. Trimming at V came to 4 bases and at J to 4 bases, leaving 11 bases not matched to a gene. This specimen belongs to a study of identical twins. A universal primer site was incorporated via template switching, and the cDNA contained unique molecular identifiers. Each CDR3 protein gets one entry after TCRdb re-called the 5' RACE reads with MiXCR. The sample shows approximately 490,000 distinct CDR3 sequences, around 24% of them seen only once. Study outcomes and limitations: Researchers caution that invariant MAIT and iNKT cells could partly confound zero-insertion analyses.

The same specimen was also included in a second study, on yellow fever vaccine responses in identical twins.

The chain couples TRBV4-1 to TRBJ2-5, with 8 nucleotides matching TRBD1. The sample taken for sequencing was CD4+ T cells sorted from blood. The receptor comes from a woman younger than 35 in good health. The CDR3 coding sequence is TGCGCCAGCAGCCCGCCAGGACAGGGAAGCCCAGAGACCCAGTACTTC. Translated: CASSPPGQGSPETQYF.